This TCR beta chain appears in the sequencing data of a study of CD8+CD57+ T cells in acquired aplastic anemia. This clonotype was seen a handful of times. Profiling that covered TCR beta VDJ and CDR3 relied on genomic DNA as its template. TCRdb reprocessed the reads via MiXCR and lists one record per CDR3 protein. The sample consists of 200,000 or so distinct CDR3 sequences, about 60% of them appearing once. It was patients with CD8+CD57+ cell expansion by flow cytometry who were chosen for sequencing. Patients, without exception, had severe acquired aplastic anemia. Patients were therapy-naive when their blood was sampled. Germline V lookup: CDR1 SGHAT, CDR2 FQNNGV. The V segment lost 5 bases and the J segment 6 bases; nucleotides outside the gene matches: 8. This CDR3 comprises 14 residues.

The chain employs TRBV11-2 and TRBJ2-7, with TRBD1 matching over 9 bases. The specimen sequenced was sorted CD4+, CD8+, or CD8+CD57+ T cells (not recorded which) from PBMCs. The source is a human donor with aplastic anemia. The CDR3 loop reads CASSTGQGKSEQYF. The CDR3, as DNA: TGTGCCAGCAGCACGGGACAGGGCAAATCCGAGCAGTACTTC.